Presented here are 29 T cell receptor beta chains from one specimen sequenced in a study of shared clonotypes between healthy human individuals. Profiling relied on immunoSEQ multiplex PCR, and the TCRdb table lists in-frame clones only, not all of them. The repertoire holds fewer than 850,000 clones, with 95% to 97% as singletons. The naive CD8 subset, CD45RO-negative cells positively selected for CCR7, excluded terminally differentiated effector memory CD45RA+ cells. Sample: naive CD8+ T cells sorted from blood. The receptors come from a man between 25 and 39 years old in good health.

This rearrangement joins TRBV7-5 to TRBJ1-1. TRBV7-5 is noted as a pseudogene. This CDR3 is built from 15 residues. The CDR3 spells CARSLVKRQNTEAFF. CDR3 coding DNA: TGTGCCAGAAGCTTAGTGAAGCGTCAGAACACTGAAGCTTTCTTT.

The rearrangement joins TRBV5-6 to TRBJ2-4; 7 nucleotides match TRBD1. From germline, CDR1 is SGHDT and CDR2 YYEEEE. CDR3 size: 17 residues. Trimming removed 5 bases from V and 0 bases from J; junction bases left unmatched: 11. The CDR3 protein is CASRQNRGPRAKNIQYF. The CDR3 DNA follows: TGTGCCAGCAGACAAAACAGGGGTCCACGAGCCAAAAACATTCAGTACTTC. Full variable domain (missing parts from reference TRBV5-6 and TRBJ2-4): DAGVTQSPTHLIKTRGQQVTLRCSPKSGHDTVSWYQQALGQGPQFIFQYYEEEERQRGNFPDRFSGHQFPNYSSELNVNALLLGDSALYLCASRQNRGPRAKNIQYFGAGTRLSVL.

V is TRBV27 and J is TRBJ2-3; D may be TRBD2 (6 bases). The length of the CDR3 is 13 residues. Germline CDR1 reads MNHEY; CDR2 reads SMNVEV (reference sequence). Trimming took off 0 bases at V and 11 bases at J, with 12 bases between the two ends. For the CDR3, the DNA is TGTGCCAGCAGTTTATCGGACGGGAGACTGCAGTATTTT. It encodes CASSLSDGRLQYF.

The V gene is TRBV9, the J gene TRBJ2-7; 7 bases align to TRBD2. Germline CDR1 reads SGDLS; CDR2 reads YYNGEE. V gave up 2 bases and J gave up 2 bases; unmatched junction bases: 7. This CDR3 is 15 amino acids long. The chain's CDR3 is CASSVKAGAPYEQYF. In nucleotides, the CDR3 is TGTGCCAGCAGCGTTAAGGCGGGAGCTCCCTACGAGCAGTACTTC.

The rearrangement uses TRBV30 and TRBJ2-3, with D uncertain. The CDR3 covers 15 residues. The germline V and J ends were trimmed by 0 bases and 0 bases, with 10 bases remaining between them. From germline, CDR1 is GTSNPN and CDR2 SVGIG (reference sequence). The CDR3 spells CAWSVDGPSTDTQYF. CDR3 sequence (DNA): TGTGCCTGGAGTGTGGACGGACCTAGCACAGATACGCAGTATTTT.

The V and J genes are TRBV27 and TRBJ1-3; no reliable D call. V dropped 6 bases and J dropped 4 bases, with 13 bases sitting between them. Germline CDR1 and CDR2: MNHEY and SMNVEV (reference sequence). This CDR3 is built from 14 residues. This CDR3 is CASSPAFKGNTIYF. The CDR3, as DNA: TGTGCCAGCAGCCCTGCTTTTAAGGGAAACACCATATATTTT.

The DNA for the CDR3 is TGTGCCAGCAGTTACTCCCCTAGCGGGAGGGCTTCCGAGCAGTACTTC. Translation gives CASSYSPSGRASEQYF. The rearrangement joins TRBV6-6 to TRBJ2-7; the match to TRBD2 covers 12 bases. The CDR3 is made up of 16 amino acids. V was pared by 0 bases and J by 6 bases, with 6 bases of the junction left unmatched. Germline CDR1 reads MNHNY; CDR2 reads SVGAGI (reference sequence).

This sequence joins TRBV11-2 and TRBJ2-1, with TRBD2 matching 7 bases. The CDR3 has 15 amino acids. Germline assignment: CDR1 SGHAT and CDR2 FQNNGV. V lost 5 bases and J lost 8; bases outside the gene matches: 12. The DNA of the CDR3 is TGTGCCAGCAGCAACCATTTGGGGGGGATCGATGAGCAGTTCTTC. As protein: CASSNHLGGIDEQFF.

The rearrangement links TRBV6-1 to TRBJ1-1; weak D call: TRBD1 (5 bases). V was trimmed by 6 bases and J by 0 bases, leaving 11 bases between them. Looked up from germline, CDR1 is MNHNS and CDR2 is SASEGT. The CDR3 is made up of 14 amino acids. In nucleotides, the CDR3 is TGTGCCAGCAGGGACCGACAGATGAACACTGAAGCTTTCTTT. Protein product: CASRDRQMNTEAFF.

The V and J genes are TRBV19 and TRBJ1-1, with D perhaps TRBD1 (6 bases). Germline CDR1 LNHDA, CDR2 SQIVND (reference sequence). This CDR3 contains 19 residues. The V end lost 3 bases, the J end lost 3 bases, and 26 bases lay between the germline ends. The chain's CDR3 is CASSIGISIGGVEDTEAFF. DNA for the CDR3: TGTGCCAGTAGTATCGGAATATCGATAGGGGGGGTAGAGGACACTGAAGCTTTCTTT.

V and J are TRBV6-1 and TRBJ2-5; TRBD2 matches 11 bases. This CDR3 is built from 17 residues. In germline, CDR1 is MNHNS, CDR2 SASEGT. Trimming at V came to 3 bases and at J to 1 base, leaving 7 bases not matched to a gene. The CDR3 protein is CASSDPTSGRTQETQYF. The CDR3 region has the DNA TGTGCCAGCAGTGACCCCACTAGCGGGAGAACCCAAGAGACCCAGTACTTC.

This clone was recorded only once. V gene TRBV30 combines with J gene TRBJ2-7; 9 nucleotides line up with TRBD1. This CDR3 has 18 amino acids. The germline gives CDR1 GTSNPN, CDR2 SVGIG (reference sequence). J was trimmed by 9 bases and V by 2 bases; bases with no gene match: 23. CDR3 residues: CAWSRWPLGTRDRAGQYF. DNA for the CDR3: TGTGCCTGGAGTAGATGGCCATTGGGGACCCGGGACAGGGCAGGGCAGTACTTC. Combining the CDR3 with reference TRBV30 and TRBJ2-7 gives the whole variable domain SQTIHQWPATLVQPVGSPLSLECTVEGTSNPNLYWYRQAAGRGLQLLFYSVGIGQISSEVPQNLSASRPQDRQFILSSKKLLLSDSGFYLCAWSRWPLGTRDRAGQYFGPGTRLTVT.

The DNA of the CDR3 is TGTGCCACCAGCAGAGATCGTGGCTCCCAGGGGCACGAGCAGTACTTC. Its translation: CATSRDRGSQGHEQYF. The chain uses TRBV15 and TRBJ2-7, with D possibly being TRBD1 (6 bases). Germline V gene sequence: CDR1 LNHNV, CDR2 YYDKDF (reference sequence). The CDR3 consists of 16 residues. Trimming took 0 bases from V and 5 from J, leaving 17 bases between them.

The rearrangement links TRBV18 to TRBJ1-4; no clear D. Trimming cost V 0 bases and J 0 bases, with 14 bases left between them. The CDR3 extends over 18 amino acids. In germline, CDR1 is KGHSH, CDR2 LQKENI. The CDR3 DNA is TGTGCCAGCTCACCACCCGTCCTTCTCGGAGCAACTAATGAAAAACTGTTTTTT. Its translation is CASSPPVLLGATNEKLFF.

This clone was recorded only once. This chain links TRBV10-3 with TRBJ1-5, with D unclear. The V end lost 3 bases, the J end lost 0 bases, and 6 bases lay between the germline ends. The CDR3 runs 14 residues. Germline loops: CDR1 ENHRY, CDR2 SYGVKD. The CDR3 DNA is TGTGCCATCAGTGACACAGTTAGCAATCAGCCCCAGCATTTT. Encoded protein: CAISDTVSNQPQHF.

This clone came up once. The chain combines TRBV2 with TRBJ1-3; D is ambiguous. CDR1 is SNHLY and CDR2 is FYNNEI in the germline V gene. The CDR3 contains 15 residues. Trimming cost V 0 bases and J 2 bases, with 8 bases left between them. CDR3 region: CASSEARTAGNTIYF. The CDR3 bases are TGTGCCAGCAGTGAAGCGCGGACTGCTGGAAACACCATATATTTT.

CDR3 nucleotide sequence: TGTGCCAGCAGCTTGGTTGTTCGGGAAGCGGGAGTTTGGGCAGATACGCAGTATTTT. Its protein is CASSLVVREAGVWADTQYF. J is TRBJ2-3 and V is TRBV7-9; 8 positions agree with TRBD2. CDR3 length equals 19 residues. The junction had 18 bases not matched to a gene; V was cut back by 3 bases and J by 4 bases. Germline CDR1 is SEHNR and CDR2 is FQNEAQ (reference sequence).

This chain joins TRBV5-1 and TRBJ1-1; 8 nucleotides match TRBD1. This CDR3 is built from 16 residues. V trimming: 2 bases; J trimming: 3 bases; junction bases outside the gene matches: 9. The V gene's germline CDR1 is SGHRS and CDR2 YFSETQ. The CDR3 region is CASSFLPGQADTEAFF. The CDR3 DNA sequence: TGCGCCAGCAGCTTCCTCCCGGGACAGGCGGACACTGAAGCTTTCTTT. The full variable domain, completed using reference TRBV5-1 and TRBJ1-1, is KAGVTQTPRYLIKTRGQQVTLSCSPISGHRSVSWYQQTPGQGLQFLFEYFSETQRNKGNFPGRFSGRQFSNSRSEMNVSTLELGDSALYLCASSFLPGQADTEAFFGQGTRLTVV.

The rearrangement joins TRBV7-9 to TRBJ1-5; weak D call: TRBD1 (6 bases). V lost 5 bases to trimming and J lost 2 bases, with 13 bases between them. Germline lookup yields CDR1 SEHNR and CDR2 FQNEAQ (reference sequence). The CDR3 extends over 15 amino acids. Here the CDR3 reads CASSPAQGGNQPQHF. CDR3 bases: TGTGCCAGCAGCCCGGCACAGGGTGGCAATCAGCCCCAGCATTTT. The whole variable domain, filled in from reference TRBV7-9 and TRBJ1-5, reads DTGVSQNPRHKITKRGQNVTFRCDPISEHNRLYWYRQTLGQGPEFLTYFQNEAQLEKSRLLSDRFSAERPKGSFSTLEIQRTEQGDSAMYLCASSPAQGGNQPQHFGDGTRLSIL.

The sample holds one count of this clone. The V call is TRBV29-1, the J call TRBJ1-3, with a possible D match to TRBD1 (6 bases). The CDR3 runs to 12 residues. The germline V gene encodes CDR1 SQVTM and CDR2 ANQGSEA. The germline V and J ends were trimmed by 7 bases and 7 bases, with 14 bases remaining between them. This chain's CDR3 is CSAGTNGNTIYF. The CDR3 nucleotides read TGCAGCGCCGGGACAAATGGGAACACCATATATTTT.

V and J are TRBV13 and TRBJ2-7; 7 bases line up with TRBD2. Germline CDR1 reads PRHDT; CDR2 reads FYEKMQ (reference sequence). With 5 bases clipped from V and 0 bases from J, the junction kept 7 bases outside the gene matches. CDR3 length equals 15 residues. The CDR3 sequence: CASSPGTTFSYEQYF. The DNA for the CDR3 is TGTGCCAGCAGCCCGGGGACTACCTTCTCCTACGAGCAGTACTTC.

Regarding this clone: Other DNA sequences in this specimen translate into the identical CDR3. This sequence joins TRBV27 and TRBJ1-1; the D is unclear. Germline V gene data show CDR1 as MNHEY and CDR2 as SMNVEV (reference sequence). V was pared by 2 bases and J by 2 bases, with 6 bases between. The length of the CDR3 is 13 residues. CDR3 sequence reads: CASSLSLNTEAFF. The CDR3 nucleotides read TGTGCCAGCAGTTTAAGCCTTAACACTGAAGCTTTCTTT.

The chain carries TRBV4-2 and TRBJ2-7; the D gene is possibly TRBD2 (6 bases). This CDR3 has 14 residues. The ends were cut back, 1 base at V and 5 bases at J, with 12 bases in the middle. Germline V gene sequence: CDR1 LGHNA, CDR2 YNFKEQ. CDR3 sequence (DNA): TGTGCCAGCAGCCAAGTCGGGAGTCTGAACGAGCAGTACTTC. Translating it yields CASSQVGSLNEQYF.

As DNA, the CDR3 is TGTGCCACCAGCAGTCCTCTAGCGGGAGATTACAATGAGCAGTTCTTC. The encoded protein is CATSSPLAGDYNEQFF. The J gene is TRBJ2-1, the V gene TRBV15, with 10 bases that match TRBD2. Trimming removed 3 bases from V and 4 bases from J; junction bases left unmatched: 6. Germline CDR1 LNHNV, CDR2 YYDKDF (reference sequence). The CDR3 covers 16 residues.

The genes are TRBV11-1 and TRBJ2-1, with 14 nucleotides matching TRBD2. The germline V gene has CDR1 SGHAT and CDR2 FQDESV (reference sequence). Trimming took 2 bases from V and 8 from J; bases not matched to a gene: 11. The CDR3 is 18 residues long. The CDR3 DNA follows: TGTGCCAGCAGCTTACCCCGGACTAGCGGGAGGCCGTTGGATGAGCAGTTCTTC. As protein: CASSLPRTSGRPLDEQFF.

The chain joins TRBV10-1 to TRBJ2-7, with D possibly being TRBD1 (5 bases). Per the germline V gene, CDR1 is WNHNN and CDR2 is SYGVQD (reference sequence). V was trimmed by 7 bases and J by 0 bases, leaving 19 bases between them. CDR3 length: 16 residues. CDR3 amino acids: CASTQQGIPSSYEQYF. The CDR3 DNA is TGCGCCAGCACGCAGCAGGGAATTCCCAGCTCCTACGAGCAGTACTTC.

The chain has TRBV27 and TRBJ2-7; possibly TRBD2 for D (6 bases). There are 15 residues in the CDR3. Germline CDR1 MNHEY, CDR2 SMNVEV (reference sequence). V dropped 4 bases and J dropped 3 bases, with 16 bases sitting between them. CDR3 sequence: CASSSGESTDYEQYF. Written as DNA, the CDR3 is TGTGCCAGCAGTTCGGGGGAATCCACTGACTACGAGCAGTACTTC.

This chain uses TRBV13 with TRBJ2-3; 10 bases line up with TRBD2. The CDR3 runs 18 residues. V trimming: 1 base; J trimming: 0 bases; junction bases outside the gene matches: 7. The germline CDR1 and CDR2 sequences are PRHDT and FYEKMQ (reference sequence). The CDR3 DNA is TGTGCCAGCAGCTTAGACTTTAGCGGGAGGTTTAGCACAGATACGCAGTATTTT. It specifies CASSLDFSGRFSTDTQYF.

V is TRBV7-8 and J is TRBJ2-1; 8 bases are shared with TRBD2. Trimming took 4 bases from V and 3 from J; bases not matched to a gene: 17. The CDR3 is made up of 19 amino acids. Germline V CDR1 and CDR2: SGHVS, FQNEAQ. Written as DNA, the CDR3 is TGTGCCAGCAGCTCTAGGGTGACGCTAGCGGGCGGCTACTACAATGAGCAGTTCTTC. Translating it yields CASSSRVTLAGGYYNEQFF.